This T cell receptor (beta chain) emerged from a study of beta chain features in type 1 diabetes. Study overall: The samples had roughly 110,000,000 sorted cells examined in all. Study-wide results and caveats: Shortening that was moderate but significant affected the TCRB CDR3s of Type 1 diabetes patients in all four CD4+ subsets. PCR may have favored shorter templates equally in patients and controls.

This CDR3 comprises 15 residues. V was clipped by 4 bases and J by 0 bases, with 11 bases between them. Germline V lookup: CDR1 MNHEY, CDR2 SMNVEV (reference sequence). As concerns this clone: What it binds is unknown.

Sequencing targeted expressed TCRB transcripts, as all isolated RNA had been reverse transcribed. Naive, central memory and regulatory T cell samples came to a mean of around 3.3 million reads. Clones were read by immunoSEQ multiplex PCR, and TCRdb kept only the in-frame ones, dropping some. The table records about 330,000 clones, 9.5% to 12% of them present only once. The clonotype comes from a woman under 40 in good health. The sequenced sample was naive CD4+ T cells from blood. The chain is built from TRBV27 and TRBJ2-3, with D perhaps matching TRBD1 (6 bases). The CDR3 reads CASSSNRVSTDTQYF. CDR3 sequence (DNA): TGTGCCAGCAGTTCAAACAGGGTGAGCACAGATACGCAGTATTTT.